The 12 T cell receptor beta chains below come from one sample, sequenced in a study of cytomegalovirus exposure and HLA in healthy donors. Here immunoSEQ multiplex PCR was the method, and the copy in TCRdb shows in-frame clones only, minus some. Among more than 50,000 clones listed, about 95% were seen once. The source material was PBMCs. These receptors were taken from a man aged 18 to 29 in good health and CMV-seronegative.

The CDR3 DNA reads as TGTGCCAGCAGCTTTGGACAGGGGATGGCATCCTACGAGCAGTACTTC. Amino acids: CASSFGQGMASYEQYF. J is TRBJ2-7 and V is TRBV11-3; 9 bases match TRBD1. From germline, CDR1 is SGHNT and CDR2 YENEEA. Trimming removed 3 bases from V and 1 base from J; junction bases left unmatched: 7. This CDR3 is 16 amino acids long. The whole variable domain, filled in from reference TRBV11-3 and TRBJ2-7, reads EAGVVQSPRYKIIEKKQPVAFWCNPISGHNTLYWYLQNLGQGPELLIRYENEEAVDDSQLPKDRFSAERLKGVDSTLKIQPAELGDSAVYLCASSFGQGMASYEQYFGPGTRLTVT.

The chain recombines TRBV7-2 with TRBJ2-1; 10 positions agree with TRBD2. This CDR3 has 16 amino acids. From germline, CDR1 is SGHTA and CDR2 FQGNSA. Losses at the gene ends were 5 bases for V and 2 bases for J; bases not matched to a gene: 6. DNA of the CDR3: TGTGCCAGCAGCACTCTAGCGGGAGAAACCTACAATGAGCAGTTCTTC. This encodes CASSTLAGETYNEQFF.

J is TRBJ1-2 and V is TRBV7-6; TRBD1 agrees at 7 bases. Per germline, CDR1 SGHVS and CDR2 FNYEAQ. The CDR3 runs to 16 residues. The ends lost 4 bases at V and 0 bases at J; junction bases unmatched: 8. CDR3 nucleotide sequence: TGTGCCAGCAGCTCAGAAGACAGGGCTTCTAACTATGGCTACACCTTC. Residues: CASSSEDRASNYGYTF.

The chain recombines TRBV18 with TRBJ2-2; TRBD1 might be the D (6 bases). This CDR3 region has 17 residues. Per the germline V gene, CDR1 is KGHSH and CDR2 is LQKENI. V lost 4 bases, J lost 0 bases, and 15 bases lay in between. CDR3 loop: CASSLGTRFSNTGELFF. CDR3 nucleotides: TGTGCCAGCTCACTAGGGACACGGTTTTCGAACACCGGGGAGCTGTTTTTT.

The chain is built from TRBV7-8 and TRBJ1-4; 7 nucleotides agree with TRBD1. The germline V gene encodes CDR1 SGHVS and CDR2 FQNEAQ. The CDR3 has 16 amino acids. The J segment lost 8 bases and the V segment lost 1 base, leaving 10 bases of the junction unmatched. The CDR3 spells CASSLGSTGVGEKLFF. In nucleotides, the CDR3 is TGTGCCAGCAGCTTAGGATCAACAGGGGTGGGAGAAAAACTGTTTTTT.

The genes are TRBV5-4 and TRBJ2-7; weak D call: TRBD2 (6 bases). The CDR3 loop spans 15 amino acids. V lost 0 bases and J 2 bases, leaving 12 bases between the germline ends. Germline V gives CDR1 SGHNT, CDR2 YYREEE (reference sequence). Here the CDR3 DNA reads TGTGCCAGCAGCTTGGGGGGTCTAGCGACCTACGAGCAGTACTTC. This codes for CASSLGGLATYEQYF.

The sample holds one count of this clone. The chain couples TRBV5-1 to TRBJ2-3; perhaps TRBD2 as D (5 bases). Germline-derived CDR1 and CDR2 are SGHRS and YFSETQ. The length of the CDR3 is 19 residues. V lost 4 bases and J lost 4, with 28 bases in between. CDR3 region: CASSLRPQRMGRGSDTQYF. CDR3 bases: TGCGCCAGCAGCCTGAGACCGCAGCGTATGGGGAGAGGGTCAGATACGCAGTATTTT.

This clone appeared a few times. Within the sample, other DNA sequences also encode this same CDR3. The CDR3 region is CASSLGLAGYNEQFF. For the CDR3, the DNA is TGCGCCAGCAGCTTGGGACTAGCGGGCTACAATGAGCAGTTCTTC. V is TRBV5-1 and J is TRBJ2-1; 10 bases line up with TRBD2. The germline CDR1 and CDR2 sequences are SGHRS and YFSETQ. V shed 0 bases and J 3 bases; nucleotides not matched to a gene: 0. This CDR3 has 15 residues.

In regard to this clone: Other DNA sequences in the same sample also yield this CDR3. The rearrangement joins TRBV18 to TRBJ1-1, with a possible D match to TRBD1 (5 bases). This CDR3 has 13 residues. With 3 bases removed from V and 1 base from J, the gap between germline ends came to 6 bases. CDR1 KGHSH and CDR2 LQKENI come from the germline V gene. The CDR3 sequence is CASSPRENTEAFF. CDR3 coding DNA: TGTGCCAGCTCACCCAGGGAGAACACTGAAGCTTTCTTT.

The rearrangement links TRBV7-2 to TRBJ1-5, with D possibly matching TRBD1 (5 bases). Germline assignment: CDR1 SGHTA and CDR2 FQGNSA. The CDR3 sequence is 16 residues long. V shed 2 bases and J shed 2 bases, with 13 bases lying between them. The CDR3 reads CASSLWWQGGNQPQHF. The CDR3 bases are TGTGCCAGCAGCTTATGGTGGCAGGGCGGCAATCAGCCCCAGCATTTT.

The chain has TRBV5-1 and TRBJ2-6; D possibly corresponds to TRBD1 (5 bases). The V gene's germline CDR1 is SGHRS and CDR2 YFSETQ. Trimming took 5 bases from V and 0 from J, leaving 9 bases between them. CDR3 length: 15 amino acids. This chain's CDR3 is CASSSDSSGANVLTF. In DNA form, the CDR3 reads TGCGCCAGCAGTTCCGACAGCTCTGGGGCCAACGTCCTGACTTTC.

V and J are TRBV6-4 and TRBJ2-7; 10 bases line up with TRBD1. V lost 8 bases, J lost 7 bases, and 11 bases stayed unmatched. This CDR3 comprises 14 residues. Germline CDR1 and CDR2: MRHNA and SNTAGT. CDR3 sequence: CASGPGDRGWEQYF. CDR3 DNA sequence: TGTGCCAGCGGCCCGGGGGACAGGGGATGGGAGCAGTACTTC.